One sample yielded the 6 T cell receptor beta chains listed below, sequenced in a study of blood T cells in healthy people across ages. The authors ran a second PCR of about 7 to 12 cycles using a sample-barcoded 5' primer and a J-beta primer mix. Each CDR3 protein gets one entry after TCRdb re-called the 5' RACE reads with MiXCR. The sample lists 900,000 to 950,000 distinct CDR3 sequences, roughly 28% occurring once. This same sample was also part of a study on T cells of mothers and their children.

The sample taken for sequencing was blood. Source of these receptors: a woman in her 40s in good health.

The rearrangement joins TRBV3-1 to TRBJ1-4; D ambiguous. Germline V gene lookup returns CDR1 LGHDT and CDR2 YNNKEL (reference sequence). The V end was cut by 3 bases, the J end by 7 bases, with 6 bases between. The CDR3 contains 12 residues. The CDR3 sequence is CASSHLGEKLFF. The CDR3 nucleotides are TGTGCCAGCAGCCACCTGGGTGAAAAACTGTTTTTT.

Remarks on this clonotype: A much larger clone lies one base from this, so it may be a read error. The chain recombines TRBV27 with TRBJ2-7; TRBD1 might be the D (5 bases). The CDR3 runs to 16 residues. Trimming took 2 bases from V and 2 from J, leaving 16 bases between them. Germline values: CDR1 MNHEY, CDR2 SMNVEV (reference sequence). CDR3 bases: TGTGCCAGCAGTTTAGGGGCGGTGCGGAACCCCTACGAGCAGTACTTC. Its translation: CASSLGAVRNPYEQYF.

This clonotype was found a few times. The chain links TRBV12-3 or TRBV12-4 to TRBJ2-3, with 10 positions matching TRBD2. V dropped 1 base and J dropped 4; count of bases not matched to a gene: 8. CDR3 length: 17 residues. For the CDR3, the DNA is TGTGCCAGCAGTTTAGGGGCTAGCGGGGGCCGCCCAGATACGCAGTATTTT. Translation gives CASSLGASGGRPDTQYF.

This clonotype has only a few counts. This may be a read error, as it is one base from a much larger clone. The V call is TRBV12-3 or TRBV12-4, the J call TRBJ2-4; 10 bases line up with TRBD1. The CDR3 length is 13 residues. CDR3 loop: CASSSGQGNTQYF. CDR3 nucleotide sequence: TGTGCCAGCAGTTCGGGACAGGGGAACACTCAGTACTTC.

Points on this clonotype: A read error is possible here, since a much larger clone lies one base away. The chain links TRBV5-1 to TRBJ2-5, with TRBD2 identical over 8 bases. From germline, CDR1 is SGHRS and CDR2 YFSETQ. V shed 4 bases and J 5 bases; nucleotides not matched to a gene: 10. The CDR3 runs 15 residues. Here the CDR3 reads CASSPRAGGLETQYF. CDR3 sequence (DNA): TGCGCCAGCAGCCCACGGGCGGGGGGTCTGGAGACCCAGTACTTC.

In its sample, this clonotype was seen a few times. This chain uses TRBV19 with TRBJ2-2; 7 bases align to TRBD1. CDR1 LNHDA and CDR2 SQIVND come from the germline V gene (reference sequence). This CDR3 is built from 15 residues. With V trimmed by 7 bases and J by 4 bases, 9 bases remained unmatched. The CDR3 DNA reads as TGTGCCAGTAAAAGCGACAGGGTCGCCACCGGGGAGCTGTTTTTT. This codes for CASKSDRVATGELFF.